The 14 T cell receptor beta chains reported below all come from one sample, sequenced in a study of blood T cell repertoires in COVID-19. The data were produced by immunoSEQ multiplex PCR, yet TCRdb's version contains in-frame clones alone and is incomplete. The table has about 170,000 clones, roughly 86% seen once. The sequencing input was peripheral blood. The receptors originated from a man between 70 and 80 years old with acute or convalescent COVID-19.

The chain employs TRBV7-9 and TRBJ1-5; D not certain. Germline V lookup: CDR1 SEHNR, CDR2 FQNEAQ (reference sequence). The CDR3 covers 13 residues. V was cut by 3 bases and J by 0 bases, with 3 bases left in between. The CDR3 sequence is CASSFNSNQPQHF. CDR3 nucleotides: TGTGCCAGCAGCTTTAATAGCAATCAGCCCCAGCATTTT. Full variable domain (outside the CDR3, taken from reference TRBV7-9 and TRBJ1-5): DTGVSQNPRHKITKRGQNVTFRCDPISEHNRLYWYRQTLGQGPEFLTYFQNEAQLEKSRLLSDRFSAERPKGSFSTLEIQRTEQGDSAMYLCASSFNSNQPQHFGDGTRLSIL.

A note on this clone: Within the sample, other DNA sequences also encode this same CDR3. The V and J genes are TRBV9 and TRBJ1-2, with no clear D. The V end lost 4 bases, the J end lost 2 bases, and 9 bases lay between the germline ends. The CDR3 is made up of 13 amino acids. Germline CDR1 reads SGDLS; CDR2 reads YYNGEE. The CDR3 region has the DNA TGTGCCAGCAGCCCTGACTCCAACTATGGCTACACCTTC. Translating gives CASSPDSNYGYTF.

CDR3 protein: CASSPRQGVDQPQHF. The CDR3 DNA sequence: TGTGCCAGCTCACCACGACAGGGGGTCGATCAGCCCCAGCATTTT. The rearrangement uses TRBV18 and TRBJ1-5; TRBD1 matches at 9 bases. This CDR3 is built from 15 residues. Germline CDR1 is KGHSH and CDR2 is LQKENI. V lost 1 base, J lost 5 bases, and 3 bases stayed unmatched.

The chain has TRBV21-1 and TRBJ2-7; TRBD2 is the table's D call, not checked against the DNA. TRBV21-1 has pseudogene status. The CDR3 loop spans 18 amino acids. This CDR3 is CASSNLRGSHERGWEQYF. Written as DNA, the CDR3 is TGTGCCAGCAGCAATTTGCGCGGGAGTCATGAACGCGGGTGGGAGCAGTACTTC.

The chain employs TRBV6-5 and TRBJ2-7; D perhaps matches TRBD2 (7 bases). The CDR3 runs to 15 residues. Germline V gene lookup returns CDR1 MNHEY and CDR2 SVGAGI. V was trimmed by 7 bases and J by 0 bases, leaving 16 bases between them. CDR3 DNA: TGTGCCAGCACCAGAGGGGGGGCCTTCTCCTACGAGCAGTACTTC. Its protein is CASTRGGAFSYEQYF.

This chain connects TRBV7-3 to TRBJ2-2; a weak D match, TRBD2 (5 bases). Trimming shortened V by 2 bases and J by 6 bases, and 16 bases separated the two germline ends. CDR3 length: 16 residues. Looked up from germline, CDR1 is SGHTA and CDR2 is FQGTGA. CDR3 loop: CASSLSEGTGSGELFF. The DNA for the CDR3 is TGTGCCAGCAGCTTATCCGAAGGAACGGGGTCCGGGGAGCTGTTTTTT. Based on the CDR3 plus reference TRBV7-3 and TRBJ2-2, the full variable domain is GAGVSQTPSNKVTEKGKYVELRCDPISGHTALYWYRQSLGQGPEFLIYFQGTGAADDSGLPNDRFFAVRPEGSVSTLKIQRTERGDSAVYLCASSLSEGTGSGELFFGEGSRLTVL.

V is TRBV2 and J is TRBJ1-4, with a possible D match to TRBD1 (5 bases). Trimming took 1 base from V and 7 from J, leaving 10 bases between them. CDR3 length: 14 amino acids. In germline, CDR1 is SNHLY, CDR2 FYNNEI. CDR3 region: CASSEGGSGEKLFF. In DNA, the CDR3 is TGTGCCAGCAGTGAAGGGGGCTCGGGTGAAAAACTGTTTTTT.

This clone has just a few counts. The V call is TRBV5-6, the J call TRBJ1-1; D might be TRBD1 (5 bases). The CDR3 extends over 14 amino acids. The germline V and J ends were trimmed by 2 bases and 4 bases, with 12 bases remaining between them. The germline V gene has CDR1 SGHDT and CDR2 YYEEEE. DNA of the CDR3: TGTGCCAGCAGCTTTGGTTGGGGGGGCACTGAAGCTTTCTTT. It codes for CASSFGWGGTEAFF. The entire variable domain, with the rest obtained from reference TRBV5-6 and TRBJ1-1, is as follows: DAGVTQSPTHLIKTRGQQVTLRCSPKSGHDTVSWYQQALGQGPQFIFQYYEEEERQRGNFPDRFSGHQFPNYSSELNVNALLLGDSALYLCASSFGWGGTEAFFGQGTRLTVV.

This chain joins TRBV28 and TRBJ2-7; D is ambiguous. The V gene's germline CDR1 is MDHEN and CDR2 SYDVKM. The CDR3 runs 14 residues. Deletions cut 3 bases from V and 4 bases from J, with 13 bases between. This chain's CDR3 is CASSLSRPTYEQYF. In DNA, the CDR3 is TGTGCCAGCAGTTTGTCCCGTCCCACTTACGAGCAGTACTTC.

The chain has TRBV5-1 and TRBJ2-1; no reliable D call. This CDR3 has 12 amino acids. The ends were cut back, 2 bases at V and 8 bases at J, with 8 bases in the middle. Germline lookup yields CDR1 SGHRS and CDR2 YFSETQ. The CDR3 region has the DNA TGCGCCAGCAGCTTTGGAGACCATGAGCAGTTCTTC. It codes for CASSFGDHEQFF.

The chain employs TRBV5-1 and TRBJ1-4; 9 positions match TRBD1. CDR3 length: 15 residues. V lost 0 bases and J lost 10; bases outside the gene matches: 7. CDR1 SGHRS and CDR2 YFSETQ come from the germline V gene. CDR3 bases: TGCGCCAGCAGCTTGGCCTTAGACAGGGGGGGAAAACTGTTTTTT. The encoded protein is CASSLALDRGGKLFF. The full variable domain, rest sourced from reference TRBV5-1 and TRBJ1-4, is KAGVTQTPRYLIKTRGQQVTLSCSPISGHRSVSWYQQTPGQGLQFLFEYFSETQRNKGNFPGRFSGRQFSNSRSEMNVSTLELGDSALYLCASSLALDRGGKLFFGSGTQLSVL.

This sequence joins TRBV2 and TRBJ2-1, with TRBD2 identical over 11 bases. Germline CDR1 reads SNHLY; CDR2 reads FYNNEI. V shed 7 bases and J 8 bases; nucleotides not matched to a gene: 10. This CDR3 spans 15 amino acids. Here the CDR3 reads CASKEQTSGDHEQFF. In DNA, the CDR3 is TGTGCCAGCAAGGAACAGACTAGCGGGGACCATGAGCAGTTCTTC.

CDR3 protein: CASSPPGSPEAFF. The CDR3 nucleotides are TGTGCCAGCTCACCCCCAGGGTCGCCTGAAGCTTTCTTT. The chain recombines TRBV3-1 (or the pseudogene TRBV3-2) with TRBJ1-1, with TRBD1 as a possible D gene (5 bases). The germline V and J ends were trimmed by 8 bases and 6 bases, with 16 bases remaining between them. The CDR3 totals 13 residues. Per germline, CDR1 LGHDT and CDR2 YNNKEL (reference sequence).

CDR3 in DNA: TGCGCCAGCAGCCAGGGACAGCTTCAAGAGACCCAGTACTTC. Protein sequence: CASSQGQLQETQYF. This sequence joins TRBV4-3 and TRBJ2-5; 7 bases are a match to TRBD1. Trimming cost V 3 bases and J 2 bases; bases outside gene matches: 3. Per germline, CDR1 LGHNA and CDR2 YSLEER. This CDR3 contains 14 residues.